A selection of T cell receptor beta chains follows, all from one sample in a study of blood T cells in healthy people across ages. TCRdb reprocessed the 5' RACE reads with MiXCR, giving one entry per CDR3 protein. The table includes approximately 830,000 distinct CDR3 sequences, around 62% detected once. Sequencing was done on a sample of blood. All receptors come from a man aged 25 to 45 in good health. Each CDR3 is given with its conserved first and last residue. The order of the fields is V gene, clone size, J gene, D gene, CDR3 protein, CDR3 DNA. The D gene is left open where the match is weak. Clone size is stated in some rows and not others, as once, few, many or a class when expanded.

v_gene: TRBV29-1; abundance: -; j_gene: TRBJ1-2; d_gene: -; CDR3aa: CSVEALPTGLNGYTF; CDR3nt: TGCAGCGTTGAGGCCCTTCCCACAGGGTTGAATGGCTACACCTTC
v_gene: TRBV20-1; abundance: few; j_gene: TRBJ2-4; d_gene: -; CDR3aa: CSARDREWESLAKNIQYF; CDR3nt: TGCAGTGCTAGAGATCGGGAATGGGAGTCCTTAGCCAAAAACATTCAGTACTTC
v_gene: TRBV29-1; abundance: -; j_gene: TRBJ2-4; d_gene: -; CDR3aa: CSVTFQRAKNIQYF; CDR3nt: TGCAGCGTTACGTTTCAACGCGCCAAAAACATTCAGTACTTC
v_gene: TRBV6-5; abundance: -; j_gene: TRBJ2-3; d_gene: TRBD1; CDR3aa: CASSYSGTGGLDTQYF; CDR3nt: TGTGCCAGCAGTTATAGCGGGACAGGGGGTTTAGATACGCAGTATTTT
v_gene: TRBV3-1; abundance: -; j_gene: TRBJ1-4; d_gene: -; CDR3aa: CASSRGVGSAEKLFF; CDR3nt: TGTGCCAGCAGCCGCGGGGTAGGCTCCGCTGAAAAACTGTTTTTT
v_gene: TRBV11-3; abundance: once; j_gene: TRBJ2-1; d_gene: -; CDR3aa: CASSSYRHNEQFF; CDR3nt: TGTGCCAGCAGCTCCTACCGACACAATGAGCAGTTCTTC
v_gene: TRBV7-2; abundance: -; j_gene: TRBJ2-7; d_gene: -; CDR3aa: CASSLVPGYYEQYF; CDR3nt: TGTGCCAGCAGCTTAGTACCCGGATACTACGAGCAGTACTTC
v_gene: TRBV27; abundance: few; j_gene: TRBJ2-5; d_gene: -; CDR3aa: CASSFNRGGETQYF; CDR3nt: TGTGCCAGCAGTTTCAACAGGGGGGGAGAGACCCAGTACTTC
v_gene: TRBV24-1; abundance: -; j_gene: TRBJ2-1; d_gene: -; CDR3aa: CATSDLLGPGQETQFF; CDR3nt: TGTGCCACCAGTGATTTATTGGGACCGGGCCAAGAGACCCAGTTCTTC
v_gene: TRBV30; abundance: -; j_gene: TRBJ1-1; d_gene: -; CDR3aa: CAWSIWTEMNTEAFF; CDR3nt: TGTGCCTGGAGTATATGGACAGAGATGAACACTGAAGCTTTCTTT
v_gene: TRBV20-1; abundance: -; j_gene: TRBJ2-4; d_gene: -; CDR3aa: CSAPTGPRTGTAGKQYF; CDR3nt: TGCAGTGCTCCGACGGGTCCTAGAACCGGGACCGCTGGCAAGCAGTACTTC
v_gene: TRBV7-8; abundance: few; j_gene: TRBJ2-1; d_gene: -; CDR3aa: CASSWGGPSYNEQFF; CDR3nt: TGTGCCAGCAGCTGGGGGGGCCCCTCCTACAATGAGCAGTTCTTC
v_gene: TRBV5-1; abundance: -; j_gene: TRBJ2-5; d_gene: TRBD1; CDR3aa: CASSLVQGAGETQYF; CDR3nt: TGCGCCAGCAGCTTGGTACAGGGGGCTGGAGAGACCCAGTACTTC
v_gene: TRBV29-1; abundance: -; j_gene: TRBJ1-2; d_gene: -; CDR3aa: CSSSEGGYTF; CDR3nt: TGCAGCTCCTCAGAGGGAGGCTACACCTTC
v_gene: TRBV27; abundance: -; j_gene: TRBJ1-2; d_gene: TRBD1; CDR3aa: CASSLGQDLHYGYTF; CDR3nt: TGTGCCAGCAGTCTAGGACAGGACCTCCACTATGGCTACACCTTC
v_gene: TRBV12-3/TRBV12-4; abundance: -; j_gene: TRBJ2-7; d_gene: -; CDR3aa: CASSSTGPYEQYF; CDR3nt: TGTGCCAGCAGTTCCACCGGTCCCTACGAGCAGTACTTC
v_gene: TRBV29-1; abundance: -; j_gene: TRBJ2-5; d_gene: -; CDR3aa: CSVEKEGSETQYF; CDR3nt: TGCAGCGTTGAAAAAGAGGGGTCGGAGACCCAGTACTTC
v_gene: TRBV28; abundance: few; j_gene: TRBJ2-7; d_gene: -; CDR3aa: CASTTNRARRYEQYF; CDR3nt: TGTGCCAGCACCACCAACAGGGCACGACGATACGAGCAGTACTTC
v_gene: TRBV27; abundance: -; j_gene: TRBJ2-5; d_gene: -; CDR3aa: CASSFIGARTETQYF; CDR3nt: TGTGCCAGCAGTTTTATAGGGGCGCGGACGGAGACCCAGTACTTC
v_gene: TRBV19; abundance: -; j_gene: TRBJ1-2; d_gene: -; CDR3aa: CASSIDRAATGYTF; CDR3nt: TGTGCCAGTAGTATAGACAGGGCCGCAACTGGCTACACCTTC
v_gene: TRBV5-1; abundance: few; j_gene: TRBJ1-5; d_gene: TRBD1; CDR3aa: CASSLDGTDRNQPQHF; CDR3nt: TGCGCCAGCAGCCTGGACGGGACAGACCGCAATCAGCCCCAGCATTTT
v_gene: TRBV5-1; abundance: -; j_gene: TRBJ2-7; d_gene: TRBD1; CDR3aa: CASSSGQGRYYEQYF; CDR3nt: TGCGCCAGCAGTTCCGGACAGGGGCGGTACTACGAGCAGTACTTC
v_gene: TRBV29-1; abundance: few; j_gene: TRBJ2-7; d_gene: TRBD1; CDR3aa: CSVLPGQGRNEQYF; CDR3nt: TGCAGCGTTCTACCTGGACAGGGGCGCAACGAGCAGTACTTC
v_gene: TRBV10-3; abundance: -; j_gene: TRBJ2-7; d_gene: TRBD1; CDR3aa: CAISELDRGINEQYF; CDR3nt: TGTGCCATCAGTGAGTTGGACAGGGGCATCAACGAGCAGTACTTC
v_gene: TRBV10-3; abundance: -; j_gene: TRBJ2-5; d_gene: -; CDR3aa: CAISEGGGRETQYF; CDR3nt: TGTGCCATCAGTGAGGGAGGGGGTCGAGAGACCCAGTACTTC
v_gene: TRBV4-2; abundance: many; j_gene: TRBJ1-6; d_gene: -; CDR3aa: CASSNTGSSPLHF; CDR3nt: TGTGCCAGCAGCAACACAGGGAGTTCACCCCTCCACTTT
v_gene: TRBV29-1; abundance: -; j_gene: TRBJ2-3; d_gene: TRBD1; CDR3aa: CSVGTGGPDTQYF; CDR3nt: TGCAGCGTTGGGACAGGGGGGCCAGATACGCAGTATTTT
v_gene: TRBV20-1; abundance: once; j_gene: TRBJ2-1; d_gene: -; CDR3aa: CSAPHLGIYNEQFF; CDR3nt: TGCAGTGCGCCCCACCTGGGAATATACAATGAGCAGTTCTTC
v_gene: TRBV7-9; abundance: once; j_gene: TRBJ1-6; d_gene: -; CDR3aa: CASSLLEDSPLHF; CDR3nt: TGTGCCAGCAGCCTCTTGGAGGATTCACCCCTCCACTTT
v_gene: TRBV4-3; abundance: -; j_gene: TRBJ1-2; d_gene: -; CDR3aa: CASSQDETAFYGYTF; CDR3nt: TGCGCCAGCAGCCAAGACGAAACAGCATTCTATGGCTACACCTTC
v_gene: TRBV12-3/TRBV12-4; abundance: -; j_gene: TRBJ1-5; d_gene: -; CDR3aa: CASSLSGGHQPQHF; CDR3nt: TGTGCCAGCAGTTTATCCGGGGGACATCAGCCCCAGCATTTT
v_gene: TRBV12-3/TRBV12-4; abundance: -; j_gene: TRBJ2-5; d_gene: -; CDR3aa: CASSLTTAVGTQYF; CDR3nt: TGTGCCAGCAGTTTGACGACTGCCGTTGGGACCCAGTACTTC
v_gene: TRBV10-3; abundance: -; j_gene: TRBJ1-1; d_gene: -; CDR3aa: CAVSESPQGAFF; CDR3nt: TGTGCCGTCAGTGAATCCCCCCAGGGGGCTTTCTTT
v_gene: TRBV12-3/TRBV12-4; abundance: few; j_gene: TRBJ2-3; d_gene: -; CDR3aa: CASSPRGRTDTQYF; CDR3nt: TGTGCCAGCAGTCCCAGGGGGAGGACAGATACGCAGTATTTT
v_gene: TRBV4-3; abundance: -; j_gene: TRBJ2-1; d_gene: TRBD1; CDR3aa: CASSQSTGGFYNEQFF; CDR3nt: TGCGCCAGCAGCCAGTCTACAGGGGGCTTCTACAATGAGCAGTTCTTC
v_gene: TRBV7-2; abundance: -; j_gene: TRBJ2-5; d_gene: -; CDR3aa: CAGSLAPRVRETQYF; CDR3nt: TGTGCCGGCAGCTTAGCGCCCAGGGTCAGGGAGACCCAGTACTTC
v_gene: TRBV4-2; abundance: -; j_gene: TRBJ1-2; d_gene: -; CDR3aa: CASSQVEGSELLGYTF; CDR3nt: TGTGCCAGCAGCCAAGTTGAGGGGTCAGAGTTATTAGGCTACACCTTC
v_gene: TRBV7-8; abundance: -; j_gene: TRBJ1-1; d_gene: -; CDR3aa: CASSLAYARGSNTEAFF; CDR3nt: TGTGCCAGCAGCTTAGCTTATGCCCGGGGATCGAACACTGAAGCTTTCTTT
v_gene: TRBV6-2/TRBV6-3; abundance: few; j_gene: TRBJ1-4; d_gene: -; CDR3aa: CASSFGVEKLFF; CDR3nt: TGTGCCAGCAGTTTCGGAGTTGAAAAACTGTTTTTT
v_gene: TRBV12-3/TRBV12-4; abundance: -; j_gene: TRBJ1-2; d_gene: -; CDR3aa: CASSSRENYGYTF; CDR3nt: TGTGCCAGCAGTTCAAGGGAAAACTATGGCTACACCTTC
v_gene: TRBV4-2; abundance: -; j_gene: TRBJ2-3; d_gene: -; CDR3aa: CASSQGRERDTQYF; CDR3nt: TGTGCCAGCAGCCAAGGCAGAGAGAGGGATACGCAGTATTTT
v_gene: TRBV7-9; abundance: once; j_gene: TRBJ1-1; d_gene: -; CDR3aa: CASSLMPVANTEAFF; CDR3nt: TGTGCCAGCAGCTTAATGCCGGTCGCGAACACTGAAGCTTTCTTT
v_gene: TRBV6-2/TRBV6-3; abundance: -; j_gene: TRBJ2-3; d_gene: -; CDR3aa: CASSDRSSSDTQYF; CDR3nt: TGTGCCAGCAGTGACAGGTCTAGCTCGGATACGCAGTATTTT